This T cell receptor (beta chain) was identified during a study of radiotherapy plus CTLA-4 blockade in lung cancer (dated by TCRdb to the late 2010s). With regard to the full study: Among enrolled patients, under 20% had an objective response and roughly 33% reached disease control.

This clone appeared a single time. It lacks a known antigen. The record has no base qualities; no much larger clone is one base away. Study-wide findings and limitations: After treatment with radiotherapy and ipilimumab, TCR clones that came from tumors expanded in the peripheral blood. The strongest predictors of response were reported to be early dynamic shifts in blood T cell clones along with a rise in serum interferon-beta following radiation.

Focal radiation therapy combined with CTLA-4 blockade (ipilimumab) was tested in patients with chemo-refractory metastatic non-small-cell lung cancer. The library was made by the immunoSEQ multiplex PCR assay. Sourced from immuneACCESS, this table was stored by TCRdb with only in-frame sequences that have V and J called. A share of the clones is absent; for the studies checked, an unresolved V gene accounts for under half, and the remainder has no known explanation. Recorded for this sample are some 120,000 clones; roughly 77% of them occurred a single time. Less than 4% of the sample comes from the top ten. Reading from cysteine to phenylalanine, the CDR3 counts 12 amino acids. This entry keeps only the CDR3 DNA: 36 bases, framed from base 1. V is pared back by 10 bases and J by 4 bases, with 10 bases lying between the germline termini. Via the germline V gene, CDR1 is MDHEN and CDR2 SYDVKM.

This receptor was taken from a human donor with non-small cell lung cancer that progressed on radiotherapy plus ipilimumab. Some clones in this sample may be carry-over from other donors' samples. The chain is assembled from TRBV28 and TRBJ1-4; a tentative D match to TRBD1 spans 6 bases. The sequencing used peripheral blood, collected from a patient treated with radiotherapy plus ipilimumab. The CDR3 protein sequence reads: CATGQLNEKLFF. The bases are TGTGCCACCGGACAGCTTAATGAAAAACTGTTTTTT.